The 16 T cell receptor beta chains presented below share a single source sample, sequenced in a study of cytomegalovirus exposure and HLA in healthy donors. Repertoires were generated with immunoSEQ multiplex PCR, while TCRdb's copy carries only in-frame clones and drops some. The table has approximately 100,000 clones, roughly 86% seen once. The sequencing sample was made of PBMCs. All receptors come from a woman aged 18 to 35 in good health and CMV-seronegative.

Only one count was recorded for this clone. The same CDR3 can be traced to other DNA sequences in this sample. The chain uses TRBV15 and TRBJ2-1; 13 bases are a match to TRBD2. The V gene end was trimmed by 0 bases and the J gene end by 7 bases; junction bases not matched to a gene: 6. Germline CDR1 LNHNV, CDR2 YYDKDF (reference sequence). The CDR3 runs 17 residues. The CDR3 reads CATSRDRLAGGLNEQFF. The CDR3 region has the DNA TGTGCCACCAGCAGAGATCGACTAGCGGGGGGTTTAAATGAGCAGTTCTTC.

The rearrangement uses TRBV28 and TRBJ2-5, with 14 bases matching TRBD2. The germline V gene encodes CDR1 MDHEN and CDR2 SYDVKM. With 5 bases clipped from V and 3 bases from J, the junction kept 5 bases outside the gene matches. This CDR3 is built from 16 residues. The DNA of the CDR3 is TGTGCCAGCAGTCCCCCGGGACTAGCGGGAGAAGAGACCCAGTACTTC. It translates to CASSPPGLAGEETQYF.

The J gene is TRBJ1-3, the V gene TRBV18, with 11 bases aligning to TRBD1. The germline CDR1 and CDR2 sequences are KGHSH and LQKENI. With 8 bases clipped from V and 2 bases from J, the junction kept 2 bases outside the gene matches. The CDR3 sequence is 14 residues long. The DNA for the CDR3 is TGTGCCAGCGCGGGACAGGGGGCTGGAAACACCATATATTTT. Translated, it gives CASAGQGAGNTIYF. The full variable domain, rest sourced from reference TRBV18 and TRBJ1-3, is NAGVMQNPRHLVRRRGQEARLRCSPMKGHSHVYWYRQLPEEGLKFMVYLQKENIIDESGMPKERFSAEFPKEGPSILRIQQVVRGDSAAYFCASAGQGAGNTIYFGEGSWLTVV.

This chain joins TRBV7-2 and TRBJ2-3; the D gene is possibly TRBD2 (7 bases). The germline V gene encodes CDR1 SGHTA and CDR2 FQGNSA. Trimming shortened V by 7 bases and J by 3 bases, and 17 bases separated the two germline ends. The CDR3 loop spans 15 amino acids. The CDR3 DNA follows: TGTGCCAGCACCTTTGAGGGGGGGCGGACAGATACGCAGTATTTT. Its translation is CASTFEGGRTDTQYF.

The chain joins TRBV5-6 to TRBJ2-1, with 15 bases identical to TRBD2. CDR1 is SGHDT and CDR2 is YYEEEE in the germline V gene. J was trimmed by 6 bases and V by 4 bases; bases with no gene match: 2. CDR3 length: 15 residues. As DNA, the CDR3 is TGTGCCAGCAGCCCGGGACTAGCGGGAGGCAATGAGCAGTTCTTC. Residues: CASSPGLAGGNEQFF.

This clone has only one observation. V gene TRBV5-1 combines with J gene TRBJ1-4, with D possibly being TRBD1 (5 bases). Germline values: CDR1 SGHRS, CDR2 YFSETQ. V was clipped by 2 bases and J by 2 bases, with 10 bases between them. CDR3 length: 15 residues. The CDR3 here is CASSLGRGTNEKLFF. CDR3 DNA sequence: TGCGCCAGCAGCTTAGGACGGGGGACTAATGAAAAACTGTTTTTT.

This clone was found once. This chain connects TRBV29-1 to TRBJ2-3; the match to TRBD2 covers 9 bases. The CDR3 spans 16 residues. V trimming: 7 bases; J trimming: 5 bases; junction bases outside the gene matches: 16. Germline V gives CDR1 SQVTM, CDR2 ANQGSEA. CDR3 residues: CSAPVVVAGVGDTQYF. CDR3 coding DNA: TGCAGCGCCCCTGTCGTGGTAGCGGGGGTAGGAGATACGCAGTATTTT.

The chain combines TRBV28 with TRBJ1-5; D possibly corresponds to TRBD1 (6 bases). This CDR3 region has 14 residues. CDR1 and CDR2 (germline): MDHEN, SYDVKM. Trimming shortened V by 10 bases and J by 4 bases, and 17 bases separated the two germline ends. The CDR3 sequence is CATFKGVGNQPQHF. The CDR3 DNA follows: TGTGCCACCTTTAAGGGGGTAGGGAATCAGCCCCAGCATTTT.

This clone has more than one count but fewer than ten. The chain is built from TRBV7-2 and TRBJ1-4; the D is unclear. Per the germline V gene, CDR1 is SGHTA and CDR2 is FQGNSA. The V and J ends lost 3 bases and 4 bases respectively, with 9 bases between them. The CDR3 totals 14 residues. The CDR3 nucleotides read TGTGCCAGCAGCTTTTCGGGGAATAATGAAAAACTGTTTTTT. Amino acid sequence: CASSFSGNNEKLFF.

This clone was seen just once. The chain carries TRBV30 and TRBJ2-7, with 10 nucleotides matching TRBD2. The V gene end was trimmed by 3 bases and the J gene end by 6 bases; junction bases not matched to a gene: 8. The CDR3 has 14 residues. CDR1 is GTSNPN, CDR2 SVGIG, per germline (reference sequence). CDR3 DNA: TGTGCCTGGAGCCAGCGGGGGGGCTGGGTCGAGCAGTACTTC. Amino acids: CAWSQRGGWVEQYF.

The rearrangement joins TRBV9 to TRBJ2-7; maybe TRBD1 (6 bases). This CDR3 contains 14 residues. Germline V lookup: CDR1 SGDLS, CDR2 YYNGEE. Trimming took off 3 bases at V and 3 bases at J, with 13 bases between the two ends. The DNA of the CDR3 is TGTGCCAGCAGCGAGACAGGTCACGACTACGAGCAGTACTTC. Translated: CASSETGHDYEQYF.

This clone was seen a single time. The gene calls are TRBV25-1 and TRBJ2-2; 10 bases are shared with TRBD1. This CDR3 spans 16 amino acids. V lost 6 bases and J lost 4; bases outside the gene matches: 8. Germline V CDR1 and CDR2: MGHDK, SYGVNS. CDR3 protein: CASRGTGVVVTGELFF. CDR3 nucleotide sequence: TGTGCCAGCAGGGGGACAGGGGTAGTAGTCACCGGGGAGCTGTTTTTT.

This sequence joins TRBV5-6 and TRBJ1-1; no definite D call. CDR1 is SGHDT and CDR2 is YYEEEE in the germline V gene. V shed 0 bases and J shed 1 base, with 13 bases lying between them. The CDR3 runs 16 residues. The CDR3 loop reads CASSLVSAGKNTEAFF. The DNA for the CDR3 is TGTGCCAGCAGCTTGGTTTCCGCGGGGAAGAACACTGAAGCTTTCTTT.

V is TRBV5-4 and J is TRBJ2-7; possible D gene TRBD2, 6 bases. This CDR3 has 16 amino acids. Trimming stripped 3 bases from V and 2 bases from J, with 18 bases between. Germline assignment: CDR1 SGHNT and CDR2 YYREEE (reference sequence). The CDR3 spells CASSWEVGKTTYEQYF. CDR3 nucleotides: TGTGCCAGCAGCTGGGAGGTGGGGAAGACCACCTACGAGCAGTACTTC.

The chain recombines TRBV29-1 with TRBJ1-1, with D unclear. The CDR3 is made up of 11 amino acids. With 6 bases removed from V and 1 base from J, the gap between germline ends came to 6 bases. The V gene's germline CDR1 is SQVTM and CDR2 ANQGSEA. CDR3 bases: TGCAGCGTGAAGAGGAACACTGAAGCTTTCTTT. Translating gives CSVKRNTEAFF.

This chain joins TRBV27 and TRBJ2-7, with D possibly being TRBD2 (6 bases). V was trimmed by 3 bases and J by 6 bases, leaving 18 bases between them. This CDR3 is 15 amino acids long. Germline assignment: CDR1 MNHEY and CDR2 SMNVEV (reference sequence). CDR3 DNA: TGTGCCAGCAGTTTCGGCGGGGCCCACGACTCCGAGCAGTACTTC. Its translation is CASSFGGAHDSEQYF.